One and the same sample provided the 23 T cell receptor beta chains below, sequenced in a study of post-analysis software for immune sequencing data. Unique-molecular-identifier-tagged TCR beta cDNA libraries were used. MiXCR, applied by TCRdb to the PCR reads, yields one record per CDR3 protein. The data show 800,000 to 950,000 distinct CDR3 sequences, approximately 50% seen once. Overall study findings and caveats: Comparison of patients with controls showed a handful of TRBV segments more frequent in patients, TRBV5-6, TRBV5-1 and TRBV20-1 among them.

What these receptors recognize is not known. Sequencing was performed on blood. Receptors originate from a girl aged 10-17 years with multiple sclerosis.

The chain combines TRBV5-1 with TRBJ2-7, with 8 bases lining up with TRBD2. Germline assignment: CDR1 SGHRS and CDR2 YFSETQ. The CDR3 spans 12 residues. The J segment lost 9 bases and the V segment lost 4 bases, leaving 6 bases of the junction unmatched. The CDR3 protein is CASSTTGGLQYF. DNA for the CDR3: TGCGCCAGCAGCACGACGGGAGGGCTGCAGTACTTC.

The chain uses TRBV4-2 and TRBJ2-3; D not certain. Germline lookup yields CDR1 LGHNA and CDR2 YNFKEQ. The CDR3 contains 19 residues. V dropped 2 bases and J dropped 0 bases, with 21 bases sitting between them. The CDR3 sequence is CASSQRDVGLSYSTDTQYF. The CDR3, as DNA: TGTGCCAGCAGCCAAAGGGATGTGGGCCTCTCCTATAGCACAGATACGCAGTATTTT.

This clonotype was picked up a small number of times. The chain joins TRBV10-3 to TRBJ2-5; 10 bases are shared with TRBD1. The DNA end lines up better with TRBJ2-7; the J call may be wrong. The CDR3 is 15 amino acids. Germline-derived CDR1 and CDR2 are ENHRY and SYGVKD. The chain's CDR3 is CAISAPDRGYYEQYF. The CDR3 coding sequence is TGTGCCATCAGTGCGCCGGACAGGGGGTACTACGAGCAGTACTTC.

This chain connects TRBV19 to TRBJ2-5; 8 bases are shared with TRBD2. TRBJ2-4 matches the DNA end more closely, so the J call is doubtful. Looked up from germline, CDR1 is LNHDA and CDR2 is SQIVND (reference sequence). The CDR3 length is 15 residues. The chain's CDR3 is CASSPSGSGWNIQYF. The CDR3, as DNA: TGTGCCAGTAGCCCCAGCGGGAGCGGGTGGAACATTCAGTACTTC.

The CDR3 DNA sequence: TGTGCCAGCAGCCAAGATCCCGAAGATACGCAGTATTTT. This sequence encodes CASSQDPEDTQYF. The J gene is TRBJ2-3, the V gene TRBV3-1; D gene unclear. CDR3 length: 13 residues. Germline lookup yields CDR1 LGHDT and CDR2 YNNKEL (reference sequence). The V end was cut by 0 bases, the J end by 5 bases, with 6 bases between.

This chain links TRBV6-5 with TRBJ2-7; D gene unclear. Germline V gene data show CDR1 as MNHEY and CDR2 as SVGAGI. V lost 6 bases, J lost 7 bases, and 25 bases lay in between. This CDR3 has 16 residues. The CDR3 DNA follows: TGTGCCAGCAGCTCCCCGTCGTTTGGGTCCTACAATGAGCAGTACTTC. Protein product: CASSSPSFGSYNEQYF.

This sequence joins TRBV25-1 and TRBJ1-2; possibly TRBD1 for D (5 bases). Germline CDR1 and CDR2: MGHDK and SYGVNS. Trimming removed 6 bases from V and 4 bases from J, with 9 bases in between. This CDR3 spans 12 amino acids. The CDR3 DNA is TGTGCCAGCAGGGGACTGGCCTATGGCTACACCTTC. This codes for CASRGLAYGYTF.

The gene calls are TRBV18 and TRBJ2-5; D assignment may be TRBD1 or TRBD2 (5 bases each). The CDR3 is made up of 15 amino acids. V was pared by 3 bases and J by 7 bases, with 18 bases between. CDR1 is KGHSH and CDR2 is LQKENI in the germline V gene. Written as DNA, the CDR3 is TGTGCCAGCTCACCTTTTGAGGGGTCCCCGTGGACCCAGTACTTC. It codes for CASSPFEGSPWTQYF.

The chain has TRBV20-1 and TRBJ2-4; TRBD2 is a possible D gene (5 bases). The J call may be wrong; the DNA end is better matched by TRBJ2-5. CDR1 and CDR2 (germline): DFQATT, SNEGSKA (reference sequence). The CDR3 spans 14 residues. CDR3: CSARGAVAWETQYF. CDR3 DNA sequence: TGCAGTGCTAGAGGTGCCGTAGCGTGGGAGACCCAGTACTTC.

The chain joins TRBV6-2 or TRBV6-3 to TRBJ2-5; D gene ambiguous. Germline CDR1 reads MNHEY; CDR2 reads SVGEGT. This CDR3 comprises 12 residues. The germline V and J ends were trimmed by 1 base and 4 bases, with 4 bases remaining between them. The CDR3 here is CASSYFLETQYF. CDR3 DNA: TGTGCCAGCAGTTACTTTCTAGAGACCCAGTACTTC.

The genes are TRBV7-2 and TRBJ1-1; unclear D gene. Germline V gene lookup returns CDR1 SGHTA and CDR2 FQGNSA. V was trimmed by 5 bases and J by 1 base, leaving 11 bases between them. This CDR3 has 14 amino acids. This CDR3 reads CASSLSGRNTEAFF. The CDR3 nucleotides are TGTGCCAGCAGCCTATCCGGGAGGAACACTGAAGCTTTCTTT.

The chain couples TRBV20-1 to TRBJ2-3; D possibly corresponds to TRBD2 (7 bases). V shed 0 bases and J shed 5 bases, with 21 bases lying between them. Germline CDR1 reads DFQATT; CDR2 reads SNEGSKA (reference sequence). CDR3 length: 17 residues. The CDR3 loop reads CSARDSTAGALRDTQYF. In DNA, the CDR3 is TGCAGTGCTAGAGATTCCACGGCGGGGGCCCTAAGAGATACGCAGTATTTT.

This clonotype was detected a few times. The CDR3 nucleotides are TGCAGTGCTCCATCCTGGACGGACAACTATGGCTACACCTTC. Translating gives CSAPSWTDNYGYTF. The J gene is TRBJ1-2, the V gene TRBV20-1; the D is unclear. Deletions cut 5 bases from V and 2 bases from J, with 15 bases between. This CDR3 contains 14 residues. The germline V gene encodes CDR1 DFQATT and CDR2 SNEGSKA (reference sequence).

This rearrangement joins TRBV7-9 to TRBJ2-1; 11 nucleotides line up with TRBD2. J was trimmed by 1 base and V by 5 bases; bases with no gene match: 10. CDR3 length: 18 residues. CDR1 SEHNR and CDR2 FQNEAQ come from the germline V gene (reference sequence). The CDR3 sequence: CASSMSGTSGRSYNEQFF. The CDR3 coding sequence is TGTGCCAGCAGCATGTCCGGGACTAGCGGCAGGTCCTACAATGAGCAGTTCTTC.

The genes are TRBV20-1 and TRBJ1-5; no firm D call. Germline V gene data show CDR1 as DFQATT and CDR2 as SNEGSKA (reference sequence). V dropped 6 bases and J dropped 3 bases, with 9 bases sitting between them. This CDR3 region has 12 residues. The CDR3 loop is CSAFYPNQPQHF. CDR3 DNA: TGCAGTGCCTTCTACCCCAATCAGCCCCAGCATTTT.

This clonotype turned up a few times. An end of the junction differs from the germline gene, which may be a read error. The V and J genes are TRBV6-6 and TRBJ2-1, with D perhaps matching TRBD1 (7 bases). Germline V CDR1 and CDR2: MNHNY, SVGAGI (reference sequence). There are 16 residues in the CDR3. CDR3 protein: CASSPGGHRGVNGQFF. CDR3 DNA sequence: TGTGCCAGCAGTCCCGGGGGACACAGGGGAGTGAATGGGCAGTTCTTC.

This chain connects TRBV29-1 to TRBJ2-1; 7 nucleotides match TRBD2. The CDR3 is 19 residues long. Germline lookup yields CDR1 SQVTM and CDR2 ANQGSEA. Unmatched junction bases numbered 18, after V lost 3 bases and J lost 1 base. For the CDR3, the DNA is TGCAGCGTTGATCTCCCACCTCGGCGGGAGATGGGATCCTACAATGAGCAGTTCTTC. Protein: CSVDLPPRREMGSYNEQFF.

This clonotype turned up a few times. The CDR3 bases are TGCAGTGCTAGACGTGGCGACTACGAGCAGTACTTC. Amino acid sequence: CSARRGDYEQYF. The V gene is TRBV20-1, the J gene TRBJ2-7; no definite D call. CDR3 length equals 12 residues. CDR1 and CDR2 from the germline V gene are DFQATT and SNEGSKA (reference sequence). V dropped 2 bases and J dropped 3 bases, with 8 bases sitting between them.

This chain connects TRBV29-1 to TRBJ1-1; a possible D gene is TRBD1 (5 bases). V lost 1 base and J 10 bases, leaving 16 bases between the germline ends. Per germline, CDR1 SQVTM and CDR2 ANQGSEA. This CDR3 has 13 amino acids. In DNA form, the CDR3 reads TGCAGCGTTGAAGCACAAGGGGCCCTGGGAGCTTTCTTT. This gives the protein CSVEAQGALGAFF.

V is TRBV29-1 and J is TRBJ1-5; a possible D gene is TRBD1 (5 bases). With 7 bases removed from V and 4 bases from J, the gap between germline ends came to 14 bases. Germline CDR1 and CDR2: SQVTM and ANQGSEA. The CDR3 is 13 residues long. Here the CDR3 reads CSAKGRGNQPQHF. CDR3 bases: TGCAGCGCCAAGGGACGGGGTAATCAGCCCCAGCATTTT. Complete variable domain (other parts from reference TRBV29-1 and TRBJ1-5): SAVISQKPSRDICQRGTSLTIQCQVDSQVTMMFWYRQQPGQSLTLIATANQGSEATYESGFVIDKFPISRPNLTFSTLTVSNMSPEDSSIYLCSAKGRGNQPQHFGDGTRLSIL.

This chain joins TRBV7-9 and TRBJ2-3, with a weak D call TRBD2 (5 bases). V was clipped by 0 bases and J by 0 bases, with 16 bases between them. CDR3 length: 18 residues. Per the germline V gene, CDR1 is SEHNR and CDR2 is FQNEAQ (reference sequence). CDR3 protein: CASSLASGLPASTDTQYF. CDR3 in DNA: TGTGCCAGCAGCTTAGCGTCAGGACTTCCTGCTAGCACAGATACGCAGTATTTT.

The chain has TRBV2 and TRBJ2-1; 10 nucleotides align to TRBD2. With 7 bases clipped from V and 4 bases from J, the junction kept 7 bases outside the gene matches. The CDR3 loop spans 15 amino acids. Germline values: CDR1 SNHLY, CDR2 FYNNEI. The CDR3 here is CASNSGGGSYNEQFF. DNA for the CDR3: TGTGCCAGCAACAGCGGGGGGGGTTCTTACAATGAGCAGTTCTTC.

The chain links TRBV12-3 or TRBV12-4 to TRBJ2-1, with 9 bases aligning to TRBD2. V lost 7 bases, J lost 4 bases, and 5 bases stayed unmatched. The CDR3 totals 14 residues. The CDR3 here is CASTLSGRYNEQFF. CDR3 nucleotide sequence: TGTGCCAGCACCTTGAGCGGGAGGTACAATGAGCAGTTCTTC.